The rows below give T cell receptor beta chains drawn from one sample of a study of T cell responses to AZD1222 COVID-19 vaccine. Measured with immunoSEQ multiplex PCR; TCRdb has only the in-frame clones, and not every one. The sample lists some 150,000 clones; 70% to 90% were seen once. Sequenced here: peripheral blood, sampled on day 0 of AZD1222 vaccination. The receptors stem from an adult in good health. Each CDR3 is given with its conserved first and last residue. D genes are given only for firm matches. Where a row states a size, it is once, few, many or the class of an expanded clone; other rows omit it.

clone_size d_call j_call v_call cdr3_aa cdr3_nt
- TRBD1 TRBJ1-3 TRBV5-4 CASSRDRGDTIYF TGTGCCAGCAGCCGGGACAGGGGGGACACCATATATTTT
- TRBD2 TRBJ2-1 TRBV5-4 CASSLKLAGSYNEQFF TGTGCCAGCAGCTTGAAACTAGCGGGAAGCTACAATGAGCAGTTCTTC
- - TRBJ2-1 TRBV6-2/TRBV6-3 CASSSLQGLNNEQFF TGTGCCAGCAGTTCTCTCCAGGGATTGAACAATGAGCAGTTCTTC
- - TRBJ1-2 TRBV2 CASNRDYGYTF TGTGCCAGCAACAGGGACTATGGCTACACCTTC
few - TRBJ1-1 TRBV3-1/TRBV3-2 CASSPWGLDTEAFF TGTGCCAGCAGCCCTTGGGGCCTGGACACTGAAGCTTTCTTT
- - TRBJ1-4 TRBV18 CASSVATNEKLFF TGTGCCAGCTCCGTTGCAACTAATGAAAAACTGTTTTTT
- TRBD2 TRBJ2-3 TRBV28 CASTSSGRDMDTQYF TGTGCCAGCACTTCTAGCGGGAGGGATATGGATACGCAGTATTTT
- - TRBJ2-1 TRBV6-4 CASSAGTKTYNEQFF TGTGCCAGCAGTGCGGGGACCAAAACCTACAATGAGCAGTTCTTC
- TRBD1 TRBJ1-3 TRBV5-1 CASSLVGGQYSGNTIYF TGCGCCAGCAGCTTGGTTGGGGGACAGTACTCTGGAAACACCATATATTTT
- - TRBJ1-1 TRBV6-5 CASSPFGAPRVEAFF TGTGCCAGCAGTCCCTTTGGCGCGCCCCGAGTGGAAGCTTTCTTT
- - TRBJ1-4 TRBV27 CASSFSWGITNEKLFF TGTGCCAGCAGTTTTTCTTGGGGAATCACTAATGAAAAACTGTTTTTT
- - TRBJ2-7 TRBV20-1 CSASDSYEQYF TGCAGTGCTAGTGACAGCTACGAGCAGTACTTC
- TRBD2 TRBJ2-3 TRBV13 CASSLGLAGTDTQYF TGTGCCAGCAGCTTAGGACTAGCGGGCACAGATACGCAGTATTTT
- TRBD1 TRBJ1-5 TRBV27 CASSVRQGGNQPQHF TGTGCCAGCAGTGTCCGACAGGGGGGCAATCAGCCCCAGCATTTT
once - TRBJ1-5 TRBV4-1 CASSQDGQGGQPQHF TGCGCCAGCAGCCAAGATGGGCAGGGTGGTCAGCCCCAGCATTTT
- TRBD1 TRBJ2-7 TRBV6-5 CASSYPQGVHEQYF TGTGCCAGCAGTTACCCCCAGGGGGTCCACGAGCAGTACTTC
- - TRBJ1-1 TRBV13 CASSSLGPEAFF TGTGCCAGCAGCTCGCTCGGACCTGAAGCTTTCTTT
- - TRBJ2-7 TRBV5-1 CASSLDPPTYEQYF TGCGCCAGCAGCTTGGATCCCCCTACCTACGAGCAGTACTTC
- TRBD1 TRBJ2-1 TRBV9 CASSVGGTGAYNEQFF TGTGCCAGCAGCGTAGGAGGGACAGGGGCCTACAATGAGCAGTTCTTC
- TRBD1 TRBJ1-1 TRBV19 CATHQGAGTTEAFF TGTGCCACCCATCAGGGGGCCGGCACCACTGAAGCTTTCTTT
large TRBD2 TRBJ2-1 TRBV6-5 CASRTSGEYNEQFF TGTGCCAGCAGGACTAGCGGGGAGTACAATGAGCAGTTCTTC
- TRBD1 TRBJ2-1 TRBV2 CASSSGQDEQFF TGTGCCAGCAGTTCGGGACAGGATGAGCAGTTCTTC
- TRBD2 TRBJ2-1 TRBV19 CASSIALAGGNEQFF TGTGCCAGTAGTATCGCCTTAGCGGGGGGCAATGAGCAGTTCTTC
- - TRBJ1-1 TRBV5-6 CASSLRGGEAFF TGTGCCAGCAGCTTGCGGGGAGGTGAAGCTTTCTTT
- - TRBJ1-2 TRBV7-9 CASRPRAGDYGYTF TGTGCCAGCAGACCCCGGGCAGGAGACTATGGCTACACCTTC
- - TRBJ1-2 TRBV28 CASRRDTVNYGYTF TGTGCCAGCAGACGAGATACTGTTAACTATGGCTACACCTTC
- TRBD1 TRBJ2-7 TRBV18 CASSPPAQGSYEQYF TGTGCCAGCTCACCACCGGCACAGGGGTCCTACGAGCAGTACTTC
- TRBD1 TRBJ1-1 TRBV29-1 CSVFRTGGDEAFF TGCAGCGTTTTTCGGACAGGGGGGGATGAAGCTTTCTTT
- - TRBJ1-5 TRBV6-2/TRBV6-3 CASSYGRAASPQHF TGTGCCAGCAGTTACGGGCGGGCCGCGTCGCCCCAGCATTTT
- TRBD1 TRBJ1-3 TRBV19 CASSTLGTASGNTIYF TGTGCCAGTAGTACACTTGGGACAGCCTCTGGAAACACCATATATTTT
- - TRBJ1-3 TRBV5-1 CASSFSFSSGNTIYF TGCGCCAGCAGCTTTTCCTTCAGCTCTGGAAACACCATATATTTT
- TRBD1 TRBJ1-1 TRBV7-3 CASSPTGGTTEAFF TGTGCCAGCAGCCCGACAGGGGGGACTACTGAAGCTTTCTTT
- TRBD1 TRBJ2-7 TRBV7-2 CASSFQSGQGAYEQYF TGTGCCAGCAGCTTCCAATCGGGACAGGGTGCTTACGAGCAGTACTTC
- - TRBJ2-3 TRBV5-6 CASSLSFAGGRTQYF TGTGCCAGCAGCCTGTCTTTCGCAGGGGGGCGTACGCAGTATTTT
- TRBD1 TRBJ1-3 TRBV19 CASSTRQGAGNTIYF TGTGCCAGTAGTACCCGACAGGGCGCTGGAAACACCATATATTTT
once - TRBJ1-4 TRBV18 CASSPPTGRGNEKLFF TGTGCCAGCTCACCACCGACCGGGCGAGGTAATGAAAAACTGTTTTTT